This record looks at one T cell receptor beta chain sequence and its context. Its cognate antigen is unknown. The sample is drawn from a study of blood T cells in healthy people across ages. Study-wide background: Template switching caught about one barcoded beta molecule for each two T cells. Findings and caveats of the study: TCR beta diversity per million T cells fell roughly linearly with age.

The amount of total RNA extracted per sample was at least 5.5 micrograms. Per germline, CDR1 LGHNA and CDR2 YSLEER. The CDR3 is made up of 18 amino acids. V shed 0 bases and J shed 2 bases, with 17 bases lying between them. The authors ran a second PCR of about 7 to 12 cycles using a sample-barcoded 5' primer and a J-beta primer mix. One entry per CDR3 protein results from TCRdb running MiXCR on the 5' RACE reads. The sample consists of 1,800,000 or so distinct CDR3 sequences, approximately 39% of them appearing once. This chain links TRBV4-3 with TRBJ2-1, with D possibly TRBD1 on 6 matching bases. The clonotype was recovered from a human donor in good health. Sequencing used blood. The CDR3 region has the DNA TGCGCCAGCAGCCAAGATCGTTTGGGACATCGACCCTACAATGAGCAGTTCTTC. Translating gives CASSQDRLGHRPYNEQFF.